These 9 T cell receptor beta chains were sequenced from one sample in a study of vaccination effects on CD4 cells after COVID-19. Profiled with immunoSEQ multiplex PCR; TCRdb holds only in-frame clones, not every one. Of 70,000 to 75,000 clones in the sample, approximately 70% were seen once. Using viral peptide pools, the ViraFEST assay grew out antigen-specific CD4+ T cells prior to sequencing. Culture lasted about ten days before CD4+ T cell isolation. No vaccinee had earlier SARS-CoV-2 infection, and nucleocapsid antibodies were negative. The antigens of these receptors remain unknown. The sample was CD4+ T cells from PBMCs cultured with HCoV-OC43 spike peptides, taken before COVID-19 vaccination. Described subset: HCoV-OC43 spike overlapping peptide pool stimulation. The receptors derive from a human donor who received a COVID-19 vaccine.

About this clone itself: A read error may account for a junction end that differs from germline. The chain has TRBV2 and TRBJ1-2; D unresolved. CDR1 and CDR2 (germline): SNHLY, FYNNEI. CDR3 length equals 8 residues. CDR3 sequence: CASRGNNF. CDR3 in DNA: TGTGCCAGCAGAGGAAATAACTTC.

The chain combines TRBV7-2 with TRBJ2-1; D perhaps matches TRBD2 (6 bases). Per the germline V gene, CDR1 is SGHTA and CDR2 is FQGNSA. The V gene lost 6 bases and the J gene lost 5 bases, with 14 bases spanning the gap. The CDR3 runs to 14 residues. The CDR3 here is CASRNSGGNNEQFF. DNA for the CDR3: TGTGCCAGCAGAAATTCCGGGGGTAACAATGAGCAGTTCTTC.

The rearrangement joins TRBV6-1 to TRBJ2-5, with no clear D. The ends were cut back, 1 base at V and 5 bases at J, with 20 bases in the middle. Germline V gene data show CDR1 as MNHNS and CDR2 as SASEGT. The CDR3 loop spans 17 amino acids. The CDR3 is CASSEVKMGIRLETQYF. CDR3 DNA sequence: TGTGCCAGCAGTGAAGTAAAGATGGGTATCCGTTTGGAGACCCAGTACTTC.

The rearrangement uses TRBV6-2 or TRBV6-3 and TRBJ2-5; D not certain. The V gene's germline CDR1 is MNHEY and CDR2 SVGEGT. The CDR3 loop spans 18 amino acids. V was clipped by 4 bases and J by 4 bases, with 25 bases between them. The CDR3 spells CASSSVEVPRSNRETQYF. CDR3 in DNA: TGTGCCAGCAGTTCCGTAGAGGTACCCCGATCCAATCGAGAGACCCAGTACTTC.

The chain's CDR3 is CASSLVGAPRETQYF. The CDR3, as DNA: TGTGCCAGCAGCTTAGTTGGCGCCCCTAGGGAGACCCAGTACTTC. This chain connects TRBV7-9 to TRBJ2-5; unclear D gene. This CDR3 comprises 15 residues. Germline V gene sequence: CDR1 SEHNR, CDR2 FQNEAQ (reference sequence). V was cut by 1 base and J by 5 bases, with 14 bases left in between.

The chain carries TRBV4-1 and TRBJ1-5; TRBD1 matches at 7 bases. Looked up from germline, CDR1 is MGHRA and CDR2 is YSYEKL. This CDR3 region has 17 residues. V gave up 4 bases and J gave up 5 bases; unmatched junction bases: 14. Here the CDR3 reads CASSREYSRGADQPQHF. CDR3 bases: TGCGCCAGCAGCCGAGAATATTCCAGGGGGGCAGATCAGCCCCAGCATTTT.

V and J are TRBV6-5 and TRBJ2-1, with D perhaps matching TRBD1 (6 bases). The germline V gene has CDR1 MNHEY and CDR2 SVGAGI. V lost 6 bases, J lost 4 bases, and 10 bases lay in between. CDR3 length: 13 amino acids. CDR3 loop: CASRSDRYNEQFF. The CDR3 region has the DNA TGTGCCAGCAGGTCGGACAGATACAATGAGCAGTTCTTC.

The CDR3 sequence: CASSWSVNLEAFF. CDR3 nucleotides: TGTGCCAGCAGCTGGTCAGTCAACCTTGAAGCTTTCTTT. The rearrangement links TRBV7-8 to TRBJ1-1, with unresolved D. V was trimmed by 4 bases and J by 7 bases, leaving 13 bases between them. The CDR3 has 13 residues. Germline CDR1 SGHVS, CDR2 FQNEAQ.

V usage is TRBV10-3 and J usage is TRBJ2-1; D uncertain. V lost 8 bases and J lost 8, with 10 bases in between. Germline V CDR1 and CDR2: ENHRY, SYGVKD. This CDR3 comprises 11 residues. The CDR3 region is CAIGLGDEQFF. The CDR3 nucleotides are TGTGCCATCGGTTTGGGTGATGAGCAGTTCTTC.